This passage covers 8 T cell receptor beta chains from one sample sequenced in a study of early T cells in non-severe SARS-CoV-2 infection. In TCRdb, the 5' RACE reads were re-called with MiXCR into one record per CDR3 protein. Of about 66,000 distinct CDR3 sequences in the sample, about 13% are singletons; the top ten hold 8% to 10%. Input material: whole blood. These receptor sequences come from an adult who was a healthcare worker with PCR-confirmed SARS-CoV-2 infection or an uninfected control (not recorded which).

In this sample, this clonotype turned up many times. The rearrangement joins TRBV28 to TRBJ2-1; D remains unclear. Germline V gives CDR1 MDHEN, CDR2 SYDVKM. V gave up 5 bases and J gave up 7 bases, with 6 bases separating them. The CDR3 extends over 11 amino acids. The DNA of the CDR3 is TGTGCCAGCAGTCGGAGTAATGAGCAGTTCTTC. Translated: CASSRSNEQFF.

This clonotype was counted ten times or more. The chain couples TRBV13 to TRBJ2-1; TRBD2 agrees at 14 bases. This CDR3 is 18 amino acids long. Per germline, CDR1 PRHDT and CDR2 FYEKMQ (reference sequence). V shed 4 bases, J shed 0 bases, and the junction held 5 bases outside the gene matches. This CDR3 is CASSSTSGRALSYNEQFF. CDR3 nucleotide sequence: TGTGCCAGCAGCTCGACTAGCGGGAGGGCCCTCTCCTACAATGAGCAGTTCTTC. Drawing the rest from reference TRBV13 and TRBJ2-1, the complete variable domain is AAGVIQSPRHLIKEKRETATLKCYPIPRHDTVYWYQQGPGQDPQFLISFYEKMQSDKGSIPDRFSAQQFSDYHSELNMSSLELGDSALYFCASSSTSGRALSYNEQFFGPGTRLTVL.

This clonotype was observed a few times. The chain employs TRBV4-1 and TRBJ2-7, with D uncertain. Germline V lookup: CDR1 MGHRA, CDR2 YSYEKL. This CDR3 spans 15 amino acids. Trimming pared 2 bases from V and 2 bases from J, leaving 13 bases between. DNA of the CDR3: TGCGCCAGCAGCCAATCAAGAGGCAGAACCTACGAGCAGTACTTC. This encodes CASSQSRGRTYEQYF.

The sample holds a few counts of this clonotype. The chain has TRBV5-1 and TRBJ2-7; possible D gene TRBD1, 5 bases. Germline V CDR1 and CDR2: SGHRS, YFSETQ. The CDR3 consists of 15 residues. The V gene lost 0 bases and the J gene lost 0 bases, with 10 bases spanning the gap. This CDR3 reads CASSLGGRDSYEQYF. The CDR3 bases are TGCGCCAGCAGCTTGGGTGGCAGGGACTCCTACGAGCAGTACTTC. Variable domain in full (rest from reference TRBV5-1 and TRBJ2-7): KAGVTQTPRYLIKTRGQQVTLSCSPISGHRSVSWYQQTPGQGLQFLFEYFSETQRNKGNFPGRFSGRQFSNSRSEMNVSTLELGDSALYLCASSLGGRDSYEQYFGPGTRLTVT.

The chain couples TRBV20-1 to TRBJ2-1, with 11 bases that match TRBD2. Trimming took 6 bases from V and 4 from J; bases not matched to a gene: 5. This CDR3 has 14 residues. From germline, CDR1 is DFQATT and CDR2 SNEGSKA (reference sequence). The DNA of the CDR3 is TGCAGTGCCATCGGGACTAGCGGTTACAATGAGCAGTTCTTC. It translates to CSAIGTSGYNEQFF.

This clonotype was counted between two and nine times. This chain joins TRBV6-5 and TRBJ1-5, with D tentatively TRBD1 (5 bases). The CDR3 extends over 13 amino acids. CDR1 MNHEY and CDR2 SVGAGI come from the germline V gene. Between the trimmed V and J ends, which lost 2 bases and 5 bases, there was a span of 7 bases. CDR3 loop: CASSYRGHQPQHF. The CDR3 DNA reads as TGTGCCAGCAGTTACCGGGGCCATCAGCCCCAGCATTTT.

This clonotype was seen repeatedly, ten times or more. The chain couples TRBV6-1 to TRBJ2-7, with D perhaps assigned TRBD1 or TRBD2 (5 bases each). Trimming took off 0 bases at V and 3 bases at J, with 9 bases between the two ends. Germline V gene lookup returns CDR1 MNHNS and CDR2 SASEGT. The CDR3 loop spans 14 amino acids. The CDR3 sequence: CASSEAGENYEQYF. CDR3 sequence (DNA): TGTGCCAGCAGTGAAGCAGGGGAGAACTACGAGCAGTACTTC.

V gene TRBV7-8 combines with J gene TRBJ2-3; D is perhaps TRBD1 (5 bases). This CDR3 is built from 16 residues. The V gene's germline CDR1 is SGHVS and CDR2 FQNEAQ. Trimming shortened V by 1 base and J by 0 bases, and 11 bases separated the two germline ends. This CDR3 reads CASSLGMTASTDTQYF. The CDR3 DNA reads TGTGCCAGCAGCTTAGGTATGACAGCCAGCACAGATACGCAGTATTTT.